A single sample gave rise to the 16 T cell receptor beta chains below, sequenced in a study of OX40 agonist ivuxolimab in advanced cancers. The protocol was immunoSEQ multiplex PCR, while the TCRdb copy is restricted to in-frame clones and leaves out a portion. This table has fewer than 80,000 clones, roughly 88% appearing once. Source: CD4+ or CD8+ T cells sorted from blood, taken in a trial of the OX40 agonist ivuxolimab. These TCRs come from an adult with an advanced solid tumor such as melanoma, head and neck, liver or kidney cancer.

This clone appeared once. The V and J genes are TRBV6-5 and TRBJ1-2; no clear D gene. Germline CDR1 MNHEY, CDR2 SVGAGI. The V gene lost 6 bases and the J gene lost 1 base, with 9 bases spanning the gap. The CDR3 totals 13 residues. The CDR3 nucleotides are TGTGCCAGCAGCACTACAGTTAACTATGGCTACACCTTC. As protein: CASSTTVNYGYTF.

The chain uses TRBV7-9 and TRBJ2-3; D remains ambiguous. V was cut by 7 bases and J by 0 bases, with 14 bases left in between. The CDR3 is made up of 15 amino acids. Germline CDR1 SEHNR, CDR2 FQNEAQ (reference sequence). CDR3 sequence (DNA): TGTGCCAGCAACCTATTAGGTGGGAGCACAGATACGCAGTATTTT. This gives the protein CASNLLGGSTDTQYF.

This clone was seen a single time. In nucleotides, the CDR3 is TGTGCCAGCTCACCAAACATTGGACAGGGTACCTACGAGCAGTACTTC. Protein: CASSPNIGQGTYEQYF. The chain employs TRBV18 and TRBJ2-7; TRBD1 agrees at 8 bases. J was trimmed by 2 bases and V by 2 bases; bases with no gene match: 8. Germline loops: CDR1 KGHSH, CDR2 LQKENI. This CDR3 spans 16 amino acids.

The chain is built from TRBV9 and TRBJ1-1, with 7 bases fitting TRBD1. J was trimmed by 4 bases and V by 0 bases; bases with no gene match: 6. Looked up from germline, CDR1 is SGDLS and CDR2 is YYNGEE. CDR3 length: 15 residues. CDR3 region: CASSVASYRGTEAFF. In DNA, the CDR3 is TGTGCCAGCAGCGTAGCCTCTTACAGGGGCACTGAAGCTTTCTTT. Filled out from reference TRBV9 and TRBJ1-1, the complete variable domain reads DSGVTQTPKHLITATGQRVTLRCSPRSGDLSVYWYQQSLDQGLQFLIQYYNGEERAKGNILERFSAQQFPDLHSELNLSSLELGDSALYFCASSVASYRGTEAFFGQGTRLTVV.

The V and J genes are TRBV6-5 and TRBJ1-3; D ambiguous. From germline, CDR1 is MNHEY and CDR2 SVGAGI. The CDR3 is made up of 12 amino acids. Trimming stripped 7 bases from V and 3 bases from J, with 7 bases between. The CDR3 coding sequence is TGTGCCAGCATGAGCAGTGGAAACACCATATATTTT. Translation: CASMSSGNTIYF.

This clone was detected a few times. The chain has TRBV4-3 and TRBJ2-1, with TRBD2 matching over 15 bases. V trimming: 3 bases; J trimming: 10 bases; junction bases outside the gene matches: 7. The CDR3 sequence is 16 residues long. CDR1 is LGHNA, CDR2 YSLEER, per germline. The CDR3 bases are TGCGCCAGCAGCCACCGGACTAGCGGGGGGGCCGGCGAGCAGTTCTTC. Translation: CASSHRTSGGAGEQFF.

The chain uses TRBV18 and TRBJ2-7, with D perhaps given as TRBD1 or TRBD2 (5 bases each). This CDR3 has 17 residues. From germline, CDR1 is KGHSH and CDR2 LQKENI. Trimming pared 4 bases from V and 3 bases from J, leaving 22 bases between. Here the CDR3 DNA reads TGTGCCAGCTCACAAACTCGAGCCGGGACGGACCTCTACGAGCAGTACTTC. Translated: CASSQTRAGTDLYEQYF.

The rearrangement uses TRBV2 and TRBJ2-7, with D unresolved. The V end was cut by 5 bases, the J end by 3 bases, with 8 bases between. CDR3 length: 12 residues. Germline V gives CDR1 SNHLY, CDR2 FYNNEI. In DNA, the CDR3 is TGTGCCAGCAGTCTGCAAAGCTACGAGCAGTACTTC. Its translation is CASSLQSYEQYF.

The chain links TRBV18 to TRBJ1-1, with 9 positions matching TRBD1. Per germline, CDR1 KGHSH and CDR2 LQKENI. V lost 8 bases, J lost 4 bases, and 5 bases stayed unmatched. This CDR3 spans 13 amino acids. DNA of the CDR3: TGTGCCAGCCAACAGGGGGCAAGCACTGAAGCTTTCTTT. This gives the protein CASQQGASTEAFF.

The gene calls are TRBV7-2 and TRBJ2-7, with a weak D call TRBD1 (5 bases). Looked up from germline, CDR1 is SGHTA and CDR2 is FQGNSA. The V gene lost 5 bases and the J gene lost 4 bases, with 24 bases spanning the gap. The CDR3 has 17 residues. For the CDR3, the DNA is TGTGCCAGCAGCGAGACAGTGTGGGGAATGGGAACTTACGAGCAGTACTTC. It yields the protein CASSETVWGMGTYEQYF.

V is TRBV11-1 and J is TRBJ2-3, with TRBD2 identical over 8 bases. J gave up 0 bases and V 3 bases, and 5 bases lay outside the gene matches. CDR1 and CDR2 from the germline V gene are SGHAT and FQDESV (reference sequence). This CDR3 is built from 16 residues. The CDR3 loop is CASSFLAGTSTDTQYF. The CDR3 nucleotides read TGTGCCAGCAGCTTTTTAGCGGGGACTAGCACAGATACGCAGTATTTT. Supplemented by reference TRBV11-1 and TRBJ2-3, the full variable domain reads EAEVAQSPRYKITEKSQAVAFWCDPISGHATLYWYRQILGQGPELLVQFQDESVVDDSQLPKDRFSAERLKGVDSTLKIQPAELGDSAMYLCASSFLAGTSTDTQYFGPGTRLTVL.

The chain's CDR3 is CASSEAEGVMGYTF. The CDR3 coding sequence is TGTGCCAGCAGTGAAGCCGAGGGTGTCATGGGCTACACCTTC. The chain uses TRBV6-1 and TRBJ1-2; the D is unclear. The ends were cut back, 0 bases at V and 8 bases at J, with 13 bases in the middle. The CDR3 covers 14 residues. CDR1 MNHNS and CDR2 SASEGT come from the germline V gene.

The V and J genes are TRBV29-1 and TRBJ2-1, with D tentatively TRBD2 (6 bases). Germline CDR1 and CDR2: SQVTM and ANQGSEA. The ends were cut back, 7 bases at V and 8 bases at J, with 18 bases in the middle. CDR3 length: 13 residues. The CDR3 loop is CSAARGNQDEQFF. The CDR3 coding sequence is TGCAGCGCCGCCCGGGGGAATCAGGATGAGCAGTTCTTC.

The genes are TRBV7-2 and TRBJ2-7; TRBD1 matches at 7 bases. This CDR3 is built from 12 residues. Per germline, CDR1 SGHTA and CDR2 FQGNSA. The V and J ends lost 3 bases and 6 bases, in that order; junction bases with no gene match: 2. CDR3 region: CASSFDRVEQYF. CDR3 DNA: TGTGCCAGCAGCTTCGACAGGGTCGAGCAGTACTTC.

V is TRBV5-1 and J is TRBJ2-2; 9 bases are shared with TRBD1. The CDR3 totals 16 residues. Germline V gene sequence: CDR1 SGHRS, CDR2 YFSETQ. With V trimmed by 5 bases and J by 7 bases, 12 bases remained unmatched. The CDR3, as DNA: TGCGCCAGCAGTTCCAAGGGACAGGGATTGATCGGGGAGCTGTTTTTT. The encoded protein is CASSSKGQGLIGELFF.

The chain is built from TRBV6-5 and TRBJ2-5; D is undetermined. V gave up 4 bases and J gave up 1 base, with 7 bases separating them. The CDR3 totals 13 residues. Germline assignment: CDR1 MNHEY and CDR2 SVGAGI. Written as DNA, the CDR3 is TGTGCCAGCAGTTCGGTCCTCCAAGAGACCCAGTACTTC. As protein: CASSSVLQETQYF.